The rows below give T cell receptor beta chains drawn from one sample of a study of cytomegalovirus exposure and HLA in healthy donors. Produced via immunoSEQ multiplex PCR; TCRdb's table is partial and in-frame only. This sample carries tens of thousands of clones, roughly 79% of them seen once, and the ten largest clones take approximately 0.6%. The sequenced sample consisted of PBMCs. The source is a man aged 25-45 years in good health and CMV-seronegative. Each CDR3 is given with its conserved first and last residue. Each record gives: V gene, D gene, clone size, J gene, CDR3 DNA, CDR3 protein. A D gene is named only where the DNA matches it firmly. A row's size may be missing; if present it is once, few, many or a size class.

v_call: TRBV5-6; d_call: TRBD1; clone_size: .; j_call: TRBJ1-1; cdr3_nt: TGTGCCAGCAGCTTGGCCAGGACAGGGCGGACTGAAGCTTTCTTT; cdr3_aa: CASSLARTGRTEAFF
v_call: TRBV10-3; d_call: .; clone_size: few; j_call: TRBJ1-1; cdr3_nt: TGTGCCACCGGGCGGGGGACTGAAGCTTTCTTT; cdr3_aa: CATGRGTEAFF
v_call: TRBV9; d_call: .; clone_size: .; j_call: TRBJ1-2; cdr3_nt: TGTGCCAGCAGTGCGGACAGAAACTATGGCTACACCTTC; cdr3_aa: CASSADRNYGYTF
v_call: TRBV21-1; d_call: .; clone_size: .; j_call: TRBJ1-3; cdr3_nt: TGTGCCAGCAGCAAAACAGGGGGCTCTGGAAACACCATATATTTT; cdr3_aa: CASSKTGGSGNTIYF
v_call: TRBV19; d_call: .; clone_size: .; j_call: TRBJ1-5; cdr3_nt: TGTGCCAGTAGTATAGATCGTTTGGGGCAGCAGCCCCAGCATTTT; cdr3_aa: CASSIDRLGQQPQHF
v_call: TRBV7-8; d_call: TRBD1; clone_size: .; j_call: TRBJ2-7; cdr3_nt: TGTGCCAGCAGCGAGGACAGGGCCTACGAGCAGTACTTC; cdr3_aa: CASSEDRAYEQYF
v_call: TRBV9; d_call: TRBD2; clone_size: .; j_call: TRBJ2-3; cdr3_nt: TGTGCCAGCAGCGCCCCGAGAGAACGGACTAGCGCTAGCACAGATACGCAGTATTTT; cdr3_aa: CASSAPRERTSASTDTQYF
v_call: TRBV27; d_call: TRBD1; clone_size: .; j_call: TRBJ1-5; cdr3_nt: TGTGCCAGCCGAAGTACGACAGGGTCCAATCAGCCCCAGCATTTT; cdr3_aa: CASRSTTGSNQPQHF
v_call: TRBV5-4; d_call: TRBD2; clone_size: .; j_call: TRBJ2-7; cdr3_nt: TGTGCCAGCAGCTCTCCGGGGGGCTCCTACGAGCAGTACTTC; cdr3_aa: CASSSPGGSYEQYF
v_call: TRBV2; d_call: TRBD1; clone_size: .; j_call: TRBJ1-2; cdr3_nt: TGTGCCAGCAGCTGGACAGGGGCTGACGGCTACACCTTC; cdr3_aa: CASSWTGADGYTF
v_call: TRBV6-5; d_call: TRBD1; clone_size: few; j_call: TRBJ2-2; cdr3_nt: TGTGCCAGCAGGGACAGGGGTTCGTTGCCCGGGGAGCTGTTTTTT; cdr3_aa: CASRDRGSLPGELFF
v_call: TRBV18; d_call: .; clone_size: .; j_call: TRBJ2-5; cdr3_nt: TGTGCCAGCTCACCACCGTCCGGGATAGGAACCCAGTACTTC; cdr3_aa: CASSPPSGIGTQYF
v_call: TRBV6-5; d_call: .; clone_size: .; j_call: TRBJ2-5; cdr3_nt: TGTGCCAGCAGTTACTCGCCGGTTCAAGAGACCCAGTACTTC; cdr3_aa: CASSYSPVQETQYF
v_call: TRBV4-1; d_call: .; clone_size: .; j_call: TRBJ2-5; cdr3_nt: TGCGCCAGCAGCCAACGGAAACTAGGAGGACTCCAAGAGACCCAGTACTTC; cdr3_aa: CASSQRKLGGLQETQYF
v_call: TRBV15; d_call: TRBD1; clone_size: .; j_call: TRBJ1-4; cdr3_nt: TGTGCCACCAGCAGAGATGGGACAGGGTCTGATGAAAAACTGTTTTTT; cdr3_aa: CATSRDGTGSDEKLFF
v_call: TRBV7-3; d_call: TRBD1; clone_size: .; j_call: TRBJ2-6; cdr3_nt: TGTGCCAGCAGCTTACCAGTCGGACAGGGGGCTCTTTGGTCTGGGGCCAACGTCCTGACTTTC; cdr3_aa: CASSLPVGQGALWSGANVLTF
v_call: TRBV15; d_call: .; clone_size: few; j_call: TRBJ1-3; cdr3_nt: TGTGCCACCAGCAGAGCGCCGGGAATGTCCTCTGGAAACACCATATATTTT; cdr3_aa: CATSRAPGMSSGNTIYF
v_call: TRBV4-2; d_call: .; clone_size: .; j_call: TRBJ1-2; cdr3_nt: TGTGCCAGCAGCCAAGATACACGGGGGGCGCGTGGCTACACCTTC; cdr3_aa: CASSQDTRGARGYTF
v_call: TRBV28; d_call: TRBD1; clone_size: .; j_call: TRBJ2-5; cdr3_nt: TGTGCCAGCAGTTTAGCAGGACAGGGTGTTGCAGAGACCCAGTACTTC; cdr3_aa: CASSLAGQGVAETQYF
v_call: TRBV4-1; d_call: TRBD2; clone_size: .; j_call: TRBJ2-1; cdr3_nt: TGCGCCAGCAGCCAAGACCGGCGGGGGGGCCGCGACAATGAGCAGTTCTTC; cdr3_aa: CASSQDRRGGRDNEQFF
v_call: TRBV25-1; d_call: .; clone_size: .; j_call: TRBJ1-2; cdr3_nt: TGTGCCAGCGAACAGGGTATAGGTGGCTACACCTTC; cdr3_aa: CASEQGIGGYTF
v_call: TRBV5-6; d_call: TRBD1; clone_size: .; j_call: TRBJ1-3; cdr3_nt: TGTGCCAGCAGCACTGGACAGGGTCTACCCTTATATTTT; cdr3_aa: CASSTGQGLPLYF
v_call: TRBV5-1; d_call: .; clone_size: .; j_call: TRBJ2-5; cdr3_nt: TGCGCCAGCAGCGCCATAGATCCAAGCCGGGAGACCCAGTACTTC; cdr3_aa: CASSAIDPSRETQYF
v_call: TRBV7-2; d_call: .; clone_size: .; j_call: TRBJ2-4; cdr3_nt: TGTGCCAGCAGCTCATTCGGACTGGCCTCGGGCATTCAGTACTTC; cdr3_aa: CASSSFGLASGIQYF
v_call: TRBV18; d_call: TRBD1; clone_size: .; j_call: TRBJ1-2; cdr3_nt: TGTGCCAGCACCCCGACAGGGGAGATTGGCTACACCTTC; cdr3_aa: CASTPTGEIGYTF
v_call: TRBV29-1; d_call: TRBD1; clone_size: .; j_call: TRBJ1-2; cdr3_nt: TGCAGCGCTCGGACAGGGGAGGACTATGGCTACACCTTC; cdr3_aa: CSARTGEDYGYTF
v_call: TRBV4-2; d_call: TRBD2; clone_size: .; j_call: TRBJ2-5; cdr3_nt: TGTGCCAGCAGCCAGCGAGCGGGAGTCCAAGAGACCCAGTACTTC; cdr3_aa: CASSQRAGVQETQYF
v_call: TRBV6-5; d_call: .; clone_size: .; j_call: TRBJ1-6; cdr3_nt: TGTGCCAGCAGTACCAGGGTTTCCTATAATTCACCCCTCCACTTT; cdr3_aa: CASSTRVSYNSPLHF
v_call: TRBV6-1; d_call: TRBD1; clone_size: .; j_call: TRBJ1-2; cdr3_nt: TGTGCCAGCAGTTCAGCCGACAGGGCGGGAGGCCACACCTTC; cdr3_aa: CASSSADRAGGHTF
v_call: TRBV25-1; d_call: TRBD2; clone_size: .; j_call: TRBJ2-4; cdr3_nt: TGTGCCAGCAGTGATCAGGCTAGCGGGTCGTACATTCAGTACTTC; cdr3_aa: CASSDQASGSYIQYF
v_call: TRBV4-2; d_call: .; clone_size: .; j_call: TRBJ1-3; cdr3_nt: TGTGCCAGCAGCCAAGGGGAGGGTATTGGAAACACCATATATTTT; cdr3_aa: CASSQGEGIGNTIYF
v_call: TRBV5-6; d_call: TRBD1; clone_size: .; j_call: TRBJ2-2; cdr3_nt: TGTGCCAGCAGCTTAACAGGGGGCAAGAACACCGGGGAGCTGTTTTTT; cdr3_aa: CASSLTGGKNTGELFF
v_call: TRBV29-1; d_call: TRBD1; clone_size: .; j_call: TRBJ1-1; cdr3_nt: TGCAGCGTTGAAGACCACCGGACAGGGGGAATCGTCACTGAAGCTTTCTTT; cdr3_aa: CSVEDHRTGGIVTEAFF
v_call: TRBV7-2; d_call: TRBD1; clone_size: .; j_call: TRBJ2-2; cdr3_nt: TGTGCCAGCAGCCGACGGACAGGGGTGTACACCGGGGAGCTGTTTTTT; cdr3_aa: CASSRRTGVYTGELFF
v_call: TRBV23-1; d_call: .; clone_size: once; j_call: TRBJ1-5; cdr3_nt: TGCGCCAGCAGTCAATCGGCGGAGTTCAATCAGCCCCAGCATTTT; cdr3_aa: CASSQSAEFNQPQHF
v_call: TRBV4-1; d_call: TRBD1; clone_size: .; j_call: TRBJ1-6; cdr3_nt: TGCGCCAGCAGCCAAGCATTGGGACAGGATAATTCACCCCTCCACTTT; cdr3_aa: CASSQALGQDNSPLHF
v_call: TRBV10-3; d_call: TRBD2; clone_size: .; j_call: TRBJ2-3; cdr3_nt: TGTGCCATCGGTCCAGCGGGAGAGGGCACAGATACGCAGTATTTT; cdr3_aa: CAIGPAGEGTDTQYF
v_call: TRBV14; d_call: .; clone_size: .; j_call: TRBJ1-3; cdr3_nt: TGTGCCAGCAGCCCCACGCCGAGGTCTAATACCATATATTTT; cdr3_aa: CASSPTPRSNTIYF
v_call: TRBV10-3; d_call: TRBD1; clone_size: .; j_call: TRBJ2-3; cdr3_nt: TGTGCCATCAGACCGGTCGACAGGGGGTCCAAAGATACGCAGTATTTT; cdr3_aa: CAIRPVDRGSKDTQYF
v_call: TRBV29-1; d_call: TRBD1; clone_size: .; j_call: TRBJ2-1; cdr3_nt: TGCAGCGTTCAAAAGGACAGGGGGCGATACAATGAGCAGTTCTTC; cdr3_aa: CSVQKDRGRYNEQFF
v_call: TRBV2; d_call: .; clone_size: .; j_call: TRBJ2-7; cdr3_nt: TGTGCCAGCAGTCAGACAGTACTAAGCTCCTACGAGCAGTACTTC; cdr3_aa: CASSQTVLSSYEQYF
v_call: TRBV11-2; d_call: TRBD1; clone_size: .; j_call: TRBJ1-2; cdr3_nt: TGTGCCAGCAGCCCCCGGACAGGGTATGGCTACACCTTC; cdr3_aa: CASSPRTGYGYTF
v_call: TRBV19; d_call: .; clone_size: .; j_call: TRBJ2-2; cdr3_nt: TGTGCCAGTAGTGTACAGGGTCTCGGGGAGCTGTTTTTT; cdr3_aa: CASSVQGLGELFF
v_call: TRBV11-2; d_call: .; clone_size: .; j_call: TRBJ1-3; cdr3_nt: TGTGCCAGCAGCTTTGGTACAGGGCCTGGAAACACCATATATTTT; cdr3_aa: CASSFGTGPGNTIYF
v_call: TRBV20-1; d_call: TRBD1; clone_size: few; j_call: TRBJ1-4; cdr3_nt: TGCAGTGCGACTCCGGGACAGGCTTTT; cdr3_aa: CSATPGQAF
v_call: TRBV7-2; d_call: .; clone_size: .; j_call: TRBJ1-1; cdr3_nt: TGTGCCAGCAGCTTAGCGTCCCTCGGGGATACTGAAGCTTTCTTT; cdr3_aa: CASSLASLGDTEAFF
v_call: TRBV13; d_call: .; clone_size: .; j_call: TRBJ2-3; cdr3_nt: TGTGCCAGCAGCACGGCGGAGGATACGCAGTATTTT; cdr3_aa: CASSTAEDTQYF
v_call: TRBV18; d_call: .; clone_size: .; j_call: TRBJ1-5; cdr3_nt: TGTGCCAGCTCACCAGGCAGGGATCAGCCCCAGCATTTT; cdr3_aa: CASSPGRDQPQHF
v_call: TRBV25-1; d_call: TRBD1; clone_size: .; j_call: TRBJ1-1; cdr3_nt: TGTGCCAGCAGTGCCGGACAGGGGATGATTGAAGCTTTCTTT; cdr3_aa: CASSAGQGMIEAFF
v_call: TRBV15; d_call: .; clone_size: few; j_call: TRBJ1-1; cdr3_nt: TGTGCCACCTCCCCCGGGATGATGAACACTGAAGCTTTCTTT; cdr3_aa: CATSPGMMNTEAFF
v_call: TRBV7-9; d_call: TRBD1; clone_size: .; j_call: TRBJ1-3; cdr3_nt: TGTGCCAGCAGCTCGGGACAGTATGGAAACACCATATATTTT; cdr3_aa: CASSSGQYGNTIYF